Sequencing of this T cell receptor beta chain was carried out in a study of cytomegalovirus exposure and HLA in healthy donors. To note about this clone: Its antigen remains unidentified.

60 Vbeta and 13 Jbeta primers were used in PCR. Sequencing was performed with immunoSEQ multiplex PCR; in TCRdb, only in-frame clones are kept and a portion is missing. The sample holds under 200,000 clones, around 84% seen once. General study results and limits: An analysis was carried out later, and it reportedly showed fewer N-insertions in an Asian-associated ancestry cluster than the roughly 700-donor mean. In an earlier analysis, most TCR beta V segments were productive about 87% or about 30% of the time.

The CDR3 totals 12 residues. The germline V gene encodes CDR1 SQVTM and CDR2 ANQGSEA. V lost 4 bases to trimming and J lost 1 base, with 7 bases between them. What was sequenced was PBMCs. This sequence joins TRBV29-1 and TRBJ1-1, with unresolved D. This clonotype originated in a woman aged 45 to 65 in good health and CMV-seropositive. The DNA of the CDR3 is TGCAGCGTTGCCAGTTCGAACACTGAAGCTTTCTTT. This translates into CSVASSNTEAFF.